These T cell receptor beta chains were read from a single sample in a study of blood T cell repertoires in COVID-19. TCRdb's table, derived via immunoSEQ multiplex PCR, lists solely in-frame clones and lacks some. In the table there are 150,000 to 200,000 clones, 80% to 90% of which are singletons. What was sequenced was peripheral blood. Receptors were obtained from a woman in her 70s with acute or convalescent COVID-19. CDR3s include the opening cysteine and the closing phenylalanine or tryptophan. The D gene is left open where the match is weak. Clone size is shown for a subset of rows, as once, few, many or a class of expanded clone.

J: TRBJ1-2
size: -
D: -
V: TRBV28
DNA: TGTGCCTCACGGTCTAACTATGGCTACACCTTC
CDR3: CASRSNYGYTF

J: TRBJ1-6
size: -
D: TRBD1
V: TRBV19
DNA: TGTGCCAGTAGCGCGGCCGGGACAGGGGTTTCACCCCTCCACTTT
CDR3: CASSAAGTGVSPLHF

J: TRBJ1-2
size: -
D: TRBD1
V: TRBV28
DNA: TGTGCCAGCAGTTCCACCGGGACAGCCTTAATACATACCTATGGCTACACCTTC
CDR3: CASSSTGTALIHTYGYTF

J: TRBJ1-1
size: -
D: -
V: TRBV4-3
DNA: TGCGCCAGCAGCGAGGGGACAAACACTGAAGCTTTCTTT
CDR3: CASSEGTNTEAFF

J: TRBJ2-7
size: -
D: -
V: TRBV28
DNA: TGTGCCAGCAGTCCCGTGGGGGGTCGGATATACGAGCAGTACTTC
CDR3: CASSPVGGRIYEQYF

J: TRBJ2-4
size: -
D: -
V: TRBV4-1
DNA: TGCGCCAGCAGCCAAGATTCCCTCAACGCAGGGATGGGAAACATTCAGTACTTC
CDR3: CASSQDSLNAGMGNIQYF

J: TRBJ1-1
size: -
D: TRBD1
V: TRBV4-1
DNA: TGCGCCAGCAGCGATACTCGGGCGGCCAGGGGGCCCGCCGAAGCTTTCTTT
CDR3: CASSDTRAARGPAEAFF

J: TRBJ1-1
size: -
D: -
V: TRBV5-1
DNA: TGCGCCAGCAGCTTCTCGGCAGGGGAAGAAGCTTTCTTT
CDR3: CASSFSAGEEAFF

J: TRBJ2-7
size: -
D: TRBD2
V: TRBV19
DNA: TGTGCCACAAAATGGAATGGGGCCCCGGGGGGTCGCTACGAGCAGTACTTC
CDR3: CATKWNGAPGGRYEQYF

J: TRBJ1-4
size: -
D: TRBD1
V: TRBV7-2
DNA: TGTGCCAGCAGCTACAACAGGGGGAATGAAAAACTGTTTTTT
CDR3: CASSYNRGNEKLFF

J: TRBJ1-1
size: few
D: -
V: TRBV5-5
DNA: TGTGCCAGCAGCTTTGGGAGTCACACTGAAGCTTTCTTT
CDR3: CASSFGSHTEAFF

J: TRBJ1-2
size: -
D: TRBD1
V: TRBV6-1
DNA: TGTGCCAGCAGTCCTGGACAGGTCTATGGCTACACCTTC
CDR3: CASSPGQVYGYTF

J: TRBJ2-3
size: -
D: -
V: TRBV7-3
DNA: TGTGCCAGCAGCTTATCCGGGAGCACAGATACGCAGTATTTT
CDR3: CASSLSGSTDTQYF

J: TRBJ1-1
size: -
D: -
V: TRBV7-2
DNA: TGTGCCAGCAGCTTAGACCGAGTACCTAACACTGAAGCTTTCTTT
CDR3: CASSLDRVPNTEAFF

J: TRBJ1-1
size: -
D: -
V: TRBV15
DNA: TGTGCCACCAGCAGAGATAGGGGCAGGGGTCCTTTCTTT
CDR3: CATSRDRGRGPFF

J: TRBJ1-4
size: few
D: TRBD1
V: TRBV24-1
DNA: TGTGCCACCAGTGACCCAGGGCAGGGGGAACTGTTTTTT
CDR3: CATSDPGQGELFF

J: TRBJ2-2
size: -
D: TRBD1
V: TRBV18
DNA: TGTGCCAGCTCACCAAGGACAGGGAAGACCGGGGAGCTGTTTTTT
CDR3: CASSPRTGKTGELFF

J: TRBJ2-7
size: -
D: TRBD1
V: TRBV6-2/TRBV6-3
DNA: TGTGCCAGCAGTTTTAGACAGGGGGGAAACTACGAGCAGTACTTC
CDR3: CASSFRQGGNYEQYF

J: TRBJ1-1
size: few
D: -
V: TRBV29-1
DNA: TGCAGCGTTGAAGATCGAATAGGGGGGGACACTGAAGCTTTCTTT
CDR3: CSVEDRIGGDTEAFF

J: TRBJ1-5
size: -
D: -
V: TRBV7-2
DNA: TGTGCCAGCAGCCGGGGGTTGGATCAGCCCCAGCATTTT
CDR3: CASSRGLDQPQHF

J: TRBJ2-3
size: -
D: TRBD2
V: TRBV3-1/TRBV3-2
DNA: TGTGCCAGCAGCCCTAGCGGAAGCACAGATACGCAGTATTTT
CDR3: CASSPSGSTDTQYF

J: TRBJ2-3
size: -
D: TRBD2
V: TRBV7-2
DNA: TGTGCCAGCAGCTTAGCCGGACTAGCGGGGGATACGCAGTATTTT
CDR3: CASSLAGLAGDTQYF

J: TRBJ1-4
size: -
D: -
V: TRBV18
DNA: TGTGCCAGCTCACCACGACTGGGAGGGGAAAAACTGTTTTTT
CDR3: CASSPRLGGEKLFF

J: TRBJ2-7
size: -
D: TRBD2
V: TRBV6-5
DNA: TGTGCCAGCACGAGAGCGGGGCACTCCTACGAGCAGTACTTC
CDR3: CASTRAGHSYEQYF

J: TRBJ1-6
size: -
D: -
V: TRBV28
DNA: TGTGCCAGCAGTACGGGACACCTTAATTCACCCCTCCACTTT
CDR3: CASSTGHLNSPLHF

J: TRBJ1-5
size: -
D: TRBD1
V: TRBV6-5
DNA: TGTGCCAGCAGCCCGGACAGGCATAGCAATCAGCCCCAGCATTTT
CDR3: CASSPDRHSNQPQHF

J: TRBJ2-2
size: -
D: -
V: TRBV9
DNA: TGTGCCAGCAGCGTAGCCCAGGGGTCCACCGGGGAGCTGTTTTTT
CDR3: CASSVAQGSTGELFF

J: TRBJ2-5
size: -
D: -
V: TRBV3-1/TRBV3-2
DNA: TGTGCCAGCAGCGGGGGGCCGGGGGGCCAGTACTTC
CDR3: CASSGGPGGQYF

J: TRBJ1-3
size: few
D: TRBD1
V: TRBV5-1
DNA: TGCGCCAGCAGCTTTGGACAGGGACTGTCCTCTGGAAACACCATATATTTT
CDR3: CASSFGQGLSSGNTIYF

J: TRBJ1-4
size: few
D: -
V: TRBV11-2
DNA: TGTGCCAGCAGCTTAGGTTCGGGAGGCACTAATGAAAAACTGTTTTTT
CDR3: CASSLGSGGTNEKLFF

J: TRBJ2-1
size: -
D: -
V: TRBV7-9
DNA: TGTGCCAGCAGCGTCGGGTCGGGGAATGAGCAGTTCTTC
CDR3: CASSVGSGNEQFF

J: TRBJ2-1
size: -
D: TRBD2
V: TRBV6-5
DNA: TGTGCCAGCCTCGCGGGGGGCTCCTACAATGAGCAGTTCTTC
CDR3: CASLAGGSYNEQFF

J: TRBJ1-1
size: once
D: -
V: TRBV11-2
DNA: TGTGCCAGCAGCTTAGGGGGGGGAATGAACACTGAAGCTTTCTTT
CDR3: CASSLGGGMNTEAFF

J: TRBJ2-7
size: -
D: TRBD1
V: TRBV9
DNA: TGTGCCAGCAGCAGGACAGGGGATTGGTACGAGCAGTACTTC
CDR3: CASSRTGDWYEQYF

J: TRBJ1-3
size: few
D: -
V: TRBV15
DNA: TGTGCCACCAGCAGAGACAGGGTGTTTGTCGACACCATATATTTT
CDR3: CATSRDRVFVDTIYF

J: TRBJ2-3
size: once
D: -
V: TRBV7-6
DNA: TGTGCCAGCAGCTCGGCAGATACGCAGTATTTT
CDR3: CASSSADTQYF

J: TRBJ1-5
size: -
D: TRBD1
V: TRBV4-3
DNA: TGCGCCAGCAGCCAAGTGTACGGGACAGACTATAGCAATCAGCCCCAGCATTTT
CDR3: CASSQVYGTDYSNQPQHF

J: TRBJ1-1
size: -
D: -
V: TRBV7-8
DNA: TGTGCCAGCAGCTTAGTAGGGGGGGACACTGAAGCTTTCTTT
CDR3: CASSLVGGDTEAFF